The 22 T cell receptor beta chains reported below all come from one sample, sequenced in a study of T cell responses to AZD1222 COVID-19 vaccine. TCRdb's table, derived via immunoSEQ multiplex PCR, lists solely in-frame clones and lacks some. The data show 150,000 or so clones, about 87% seen once. The source was peripheral blood, collected on day 0 of MenACWY control vaccination. All receptors come from an adult in good health.

This clone was detected only a few times. The gene calls are TRBV6-1 and TRBJ1-4; no definite D call. CDR3 length: 12 residues. Germline assignment: CDR1 MNHNS and CDR2 SASEGT. V was shortened by 3 bases and J by 8 bases, with 7 bases between the two germline ends. The CDR3 sequence is CASSDEGEKLFF. The CDR3 nucleotides read TGTGCCAGCAGTGACGAAGGGGAAAAACTGTTTTTT.

The chain is built from TRBV5-1 and TRBJ1-5, with no clear D. CDR3 length: 14 amino acids. V dropped 1 base and J dropped 7 bases, with 12 bases sitting between them. Germline V gene data show CDR1 as SGHRS and CDR2 as YFSETQ. The CDR3 DNA reads TGCGCCAGCAGCTTGAACTCCGGTAGCCAGCCCCAGCATTTT. This encodes CASSLNSGSQPQHF.

This chain joins TRBV18 and TRBJ2-7; TRBD2 agrees at 14 bases. Germline trimming cut 1 base from V and 1 base from J; bases unmatched to any gene: 9. From germline, CDR1 is KGHSH and CDR2 LQKENI. The CDR3 runs to 19 residues. CDR3 sequence (DNA): TGTGCCAGCTCACCACAGCGGCCGGGACTAGCGGGAGAGTCCTACGAGCAGTACTTC. Translating gives CASSPQRPGLAGESYEQYF.

The J gene is TRBJ2-3, the V gene TRBV24-1; D is undetermined. V dropped 3 bases and J dropped 3 bases, with 21 bases sitting between them. Germline V gene lookup returns CDR1 KGHDR and CDR2 SFDVKD. CDR3 length: 18 amino acids. CDR3 loop: CATSDPKVVHGDTDTQYF. DNA of the CDR3: TGTGCCACCAGTGATCCCAAGGTTGTCCATGGGGATACAGATACGCAGTATTTT.

The rearrangement uses TRBV6-5 and TRBJ2-5, with TRBD2 as a possible D gene (6 bases). The CDR3 loop spans 11 amino acids. V was cut by 8 bases and J by 6 bases, with 10 bases left in between. Germline values: CDR1 MNHEY, CDR2 SVGAGI. CDR3 in DNA: TGTGCCAGCGGCCGGGAGAAGACCCAGTACTTC. As protein: CASGREKTQYF.

The rearrangement uses TRBV19 and TRBJ1-1; D unresolved. Germline CDR1 is LNHDA and CDR2 is SQIVND (reference sequence). This CDR3 contains 14 residues. Trimming pared 6 bases from V and 1 base from J, leaving 12 bases between. As DNA, the CDR3 is TGTGCCAGTAGCCTCATAGGCAGGAACACTGAAGCTTTCTTT. Its translation: CASSLIGRNTEAFF.

The chain couples TRBV7-3 to TRBJ2-1; either TRBD1 or TRBD2 may fit D (5 bases each). The CDR3 loop spans 15 amino acids. V gave up 5 bases and J gave up 4 bases, with 15 bases separating them. From germline, CDR1 is SGHTA and CDR2 FQGTGA. CDR3 coding DNA: TGTGCCAGCAGCCCGGGACGGGCACGATACAATGAGCAGTTCTTC. Amino acids: CASSPGRARYNEQFF. Full variable domain (rest looked up from reference TRBV7-3 and TRBJ2-1): GAGVSQTPSNKVTEKGKYVELRCDPISGHTALYWYRQSLGQGPEFLIYFQGTGAADDSGLPNDRFFAVRPEGSVSTLKIQRTERGDSAVYLCASSPGRARYNEQFFGPGTRLTVL.

The count of this clone is one. The gene calls are TRBV7-2 and TRBJ2-5, with D perhaps TRBD1 (5 bases). V shed 2 bases and J shed 2 bases, with 6 bases lying between them. This CDR3 is built from 13 residues. Germline lookup yields CDR1 SGHTA and CDR2 FQGNSA. The CDR3 DNA reads as TGTGCCAGCAGCTTAAACAGGCAAGAGACCCAGTACTTC. This codes for CASSLNRQETQYF.

The rearrangement uses TRBV19 and TRBJ1-5; the D is unclear. Trimming stripped 5 bases from V and 6 bases from J, with 14 bases between. Germline CDR1 LNHDA, CDR2 SQIVND (reference sequence). The CDR3 is 14 amino acids. The CDR3 is CASSLTASFQPQHF. CDR3 in DNA: TGTGCCAGTAGTCTCACAGCCTCCTTTCAGCCCCAGCATTTT.

This chain connects TRBV5-1 to TRBJ1-1; D gene ambiguous. The V gene lost 3 bases and the J gene lost 3 bases, with 6 bases spanning the gap. This CDR3 region has 12 residues. Germline V lookup: CDR1 SGHRS, CDR2 YFSETQ. The CDR3 nucleotides read TGCGCCAGCAGCTGGAAGGACACTGAAGCTTTCTTT. Its translation: CASSWKDTEAFF.

In DNA form, the CDR3 reads TGTGCCAGCAACTTCACGTTAGGGGGGGTGAATCAGCCCCAGCATTTT. This gives the protein CASNFTLGGVNQPQHF. V is TRBV11-3 and J is TRBJ1-5; D might be TRBD1 (6 bases). This CDR3 has 16 residues. V was shortened by 7 bases and J by 4 bases, with 20 bases between the two germline ends. Germline CDR1 and CDR2: SGHNT and YENEEA.

V and J are TRBV7-2 and TRBJ2-1; D perhaps matches TRBD1 (6 bases). The CDR3 is 16 amino acids. CDR1 is SGHTA, CDR2 FQGNSA, per germline. The V and J ends lost 0 bases and 7 bases respectively, with 16 bases between them. CDR3 amino acids: CASSLAHGGLFNEQFF. As DNA, the CDR3 is TGTGCCAGCAGCTTAGCGCATGGGGGCCTTTTTAATGAGCAGTTCTTC.

The gene calls are TRBV7-8 and TRBJ2-7, with no clear D. Per germline, CDR1 SGHVS and CDR2 FQNEAQ. Trimming removed 0 bases from V and 0 bases from J, with 9 bases in between. The CDR3 runs to 15 residues. The chain's CDR3 is CASSLATRHSYEQYF. The CDR3 DNA sequence: TGTGCCAGCAGCTTAGCTACACGGCACTCCTACGAGCAGTACTTC.

The chain couples TRBV20-1 to TRBJ1-2, with TRBD1 identical over 7 bases. Germline-derived CDR1 and CDR2 are DFQATT and SNEGSKA (reference sequence). This CDR3 has 11 amino acids. V trimming: 6 bases; J trimming: 3 bases; junction bases outside the gene matches: 1. The CDR3 bases are TGCAGTGCGACAGGGCACTATGGCTACACCTTC. This encodes CSATGHYGYTF.

The rearrangement uses TRBV6-5 and TRBJ2-1; unclear D gene. This CDR3 is built from 13 residues. V was shortened by 0 bases and J by 7 bases, with 7 bases between the two germline ends. Per the germline V gene, CDR1 is MNHEY and CDR2 is SVGAGI. CDR3 sequence: CASSYSIRNEQFF. In nucleotides, the CDR3 is TGTGCCAGCAGTTACTCGATTCGGAATGAGCAGTTCTTC.

This rearrangement joins TRBV6-5 to TRBJ1-2; D is unresolved. The germline V and J ends were trimmed by 6 bases and 4 bases, with 18 bases remaining between them. The CDR3 spans 15 residues. CDR1 and CDR2 (germline): MNHEY, SVGAGI. Here the CDR3 reads CASSLSFRNLYGYTF. The CDR3 DNA is TGTGCCAGCAGCCTTTCATTCAGAAACCTCTATGGCTACACCTTC.

This rearrangement joins TRBV5-4 to TRBJ1-2, with 10 bases fitting TRBD1. Germline values: CDR1 SGHNT, CDR2 YYREEE (reference sequence). This CDR3 has 15 amino acids. After removal of 0 bases from V and 3 bases from J, the junction contained 2 bases not matched to a gene. The CDR3 sequence is CASSLGDRGYYGYTF. The CDR3 nucleotides are TGTGCCAGCAGCTTGGGGGACAGGGGTTACTATGGCTACACCTTC.

The rearrangement links TRBV6-2 or TRBV6-3 to TRBJ1-2, with D possibly TRBD1 on 5 matching bases. The ends were cut back, 2 bases at V and 4 bases at J, with 17 bases in the middle. The CDR3 spans 16 residues. The germline V gene has CDR1 MNHEY and CDR2 SVGEGT. The CDR3 reads CASSYTKGRLFYGYTF. DNA for the CDR3: TGTGCCAGCAGTTACACGAAGGGACGGTTATTCTATGGCTACACCTTC.

This clone has a single count. The CDR3 loop is CASSRGTGFDTQYF. DNA of the CDR3: TGTGCCAGTAGTAGGGGGACAGGTTTCGATACGCAGTATTTT. The chain is built from TRBV19 and TRBJ2-3; TRBD1 aligns across 8 bases. The V and J ends lost 4 bases and 6 bases, in that order; junction bases with no gene match: 6. This CDR3 is built from 14 residues. CDR1 and CDR2 (germline): LNHDA, SQIVND (reference sequence).

There are a few counts of this clone. The genes are TRBV23-1 and TRBJ1-2; D uncertain. TRBV23-1 is reported as an ORF; its role is uncertain. Trimming removed 0 bases from V and 4 bases from J, with 18 bases in between. The CDR3 is 17 residues long. DNA for the CDR3: TGCGCCAGCAGTCAATCTTATGTGATTGACGTTAGCTATGGCTACACCTTC. It encodes CASSQSYVIDVSYGYTF.

This clone was counted a single time. The chain combines TRBV19 with TRBJ1-2; D may be TRBD1 (5 bases). V was clipped by 5 bases and J by 8 bases, with 12 bases between them. Per germline, CDR1 LNHDA and CDR2 SQIVND (reference sequence). The CDR3 contains 12 residues. CDR3 protein: CASSPGTGGYTF. CDR3 in DNA: TGTGCCAGTAGTCCAGGGACCGGAGGCTACACCTTC.

This CDR3 is CASSSDWGYHNEQFF. The CDR3 nucleotides read TGTGCCAGCAGCTCCGATTGGGGCTACCACAATGAGCAGTTCTTC. V is TRBV11-2 and J is TRBJ2-1; D perhaps matches TRBD1 (5 bases). V gave up 4 bases and J gave up 5 bases, with 15 bases separating them. This CDR3 region has 15 residues. The germline gives CDR1 SGHAT, CDR2 FQNNGV. The complete variable domain, with remaining parts taken from reference TRBV11-2 and TRBJ2-1, reads EAGVAQSPRYKIIEKRQSVAFWCNPISGHATLYWYQQILGQGPKLLIQFQNNGVVDDSQLPKDRFSAERLKGVDSTLKIQPAKLEDSAVYLCASSSDWGYHNEQFFGPGTRLTVL.